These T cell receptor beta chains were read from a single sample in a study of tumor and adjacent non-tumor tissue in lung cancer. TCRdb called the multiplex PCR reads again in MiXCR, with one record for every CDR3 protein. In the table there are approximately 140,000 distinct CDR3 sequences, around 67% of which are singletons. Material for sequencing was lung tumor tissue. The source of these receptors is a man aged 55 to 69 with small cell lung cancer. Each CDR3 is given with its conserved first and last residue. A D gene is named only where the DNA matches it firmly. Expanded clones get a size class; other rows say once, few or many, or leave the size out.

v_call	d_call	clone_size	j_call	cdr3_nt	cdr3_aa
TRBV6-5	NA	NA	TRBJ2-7	TGTGCCAGCAGTACCCTCGCGGGACACGGGGAGGGCGTGCAGTACTTC	CASSTLAGHGEGVQYF
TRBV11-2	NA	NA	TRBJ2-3	TGTGCCAGCAGGCCTCTTCGGGGAGATAGGCAGTATTTT	CASRPLRGDRQYF
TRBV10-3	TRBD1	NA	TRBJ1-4	TGTGCCATTCAGGGACAGGGAGATAAAAAACTGTTTTTT	CAIQGQGDKKLFF
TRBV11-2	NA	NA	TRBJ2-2	TGTGCCAGTAGCTTACAGCAGGACACCGGGGAGCTGTTTTTT	CASSLQQDTGELFF
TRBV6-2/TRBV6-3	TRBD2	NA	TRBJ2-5	TGTGCCAACAGTTACGCCATCCCCGGACTAGCGGGAGCCCAGACCCAGTACTTC	CANSYAIPGLAGAQTQYF
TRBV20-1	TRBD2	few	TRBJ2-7	TGCAGTGCCGGTACTCCTAGCGGGAGTAGGTACGAGCAGTACTTC	CSAGTPSGSRYEQYF
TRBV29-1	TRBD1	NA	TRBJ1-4	TGCAGCGGTGGGTTTGCGGGACAGGGGAATAAAAAACTGTTTTTT	CSGGFAGQGNKKLFF
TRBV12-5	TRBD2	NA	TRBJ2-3	TGTGCTAGTAGATCTGCCTCGGGAGGGGCCACAGATACGCAGTATTTT	CASRSASGGATDTQYF
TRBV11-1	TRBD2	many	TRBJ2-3	TGTGCCAGCAGCTTACGGCTAGCGGGAGCAGATACGCAGTATTTT	CASSLRLAGADTQYF
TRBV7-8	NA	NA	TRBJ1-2	TGTCCCAGCAGCTTTGTGAACTATGGCTACACCTTC	CPSSFVNYGYTF
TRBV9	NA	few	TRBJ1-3	TGTGCCAGCAGCGCGGGACCGGGGGGACGCACCATATATTTT	CASSAGPGGRTIYF
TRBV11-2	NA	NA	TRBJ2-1	TGTGCCACCAGCTTAGGCGCAGCGTCCTACAATGAGCAGTTCTTC	CATSLGAASYNEQFF
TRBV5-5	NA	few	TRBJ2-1	TGTGCCAGCATGCCGATTTGGGACAATGAGCAGTTCTTC	CASMPIWDNEQFF
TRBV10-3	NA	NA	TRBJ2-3	TGTGCCATCAGTGAGGGCAGGGTCCATGTCCTTACGCAGTATTTT	CAISEGRVHVLTQYF
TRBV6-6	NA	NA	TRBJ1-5	TGTGCCAACAGTTACGGGGGGGGCCGGAACAATCAGCCCCAGCATTTT	CANSYGGGRNNQPQHF
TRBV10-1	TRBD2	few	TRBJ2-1	TGCGCCAGCAGACCCGGGACAGCTACTAGCGGGACCTACAATGAGCAGTTCTTC	CASRPGTATSGTYNEQFF
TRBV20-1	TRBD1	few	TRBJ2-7	TGCAGTGCTAGAAAGACAGGGAAGAACGAGCAGTACTTC	CSARKTGKNEQYF
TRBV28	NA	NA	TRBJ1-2	TGTGCCAGCAGTGTATACAGTGGCGCTAACTATGGCTACACCTTC	CASSVYSGANYGYTF
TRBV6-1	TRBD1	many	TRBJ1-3	TGTGCCACCGGGACAGGGACAGGAAACACCATATATTTT	CATGTGTGNTIYF
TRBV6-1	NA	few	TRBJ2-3	TGTGCCAGCACCAAGAACACAGATACGCAGTATTTT	CASTKNTDTQYF
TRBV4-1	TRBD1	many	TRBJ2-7	TGCGCCAGCAGCCAAGAAGACAGGGAAGCCTACGAGCAGTACTTC	CASSQEDREAYEQYF
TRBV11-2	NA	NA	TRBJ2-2	TGTGCCAACAGTCCCCTAGATGGAGGTACCGGGGAGCTGTTTTTT	CANSPLDGGTGELFF
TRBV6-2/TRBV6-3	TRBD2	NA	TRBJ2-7	TGTGCCAGCAGTTACGGAAGACTAGCGGCAGCCGAGCAGTACTTC	CASSYGRLAAAEQYF
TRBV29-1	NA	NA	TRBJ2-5	TGCAGCGTTAATAAGAGGGGCCGCCAGGAGACCCAGTACTTC	CSVNKRGRQETQYF
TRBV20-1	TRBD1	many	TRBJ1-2	TGCAGTGTTGGGACAGGGGGTAACTATGGCTACACCTTC	CSVGTGGNYGYTF
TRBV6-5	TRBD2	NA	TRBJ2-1	TGTGCCAGCAGCCCCGGGACTAGCGGGTACGGCTCCTACAATGAGCAGTTCTTC	CASSPGTSGYGSYNEQFF
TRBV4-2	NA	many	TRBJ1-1	TGTGCCAGCAGCCAAGATCCGCAGAACACTGAAGCTTTCTTT	CASSQDPQNTEAFF
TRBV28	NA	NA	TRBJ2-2	TGTGCCAGCAAGTGGGGGGTCCCCGGGGAGCTGTTTTTT	CASKWGVPGELFF
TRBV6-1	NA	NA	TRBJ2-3	TGTACCAGCAGCGAGGGGGGGTATAACACAGATACGCAATATTTT	CTSSEGGYNTDTQYF
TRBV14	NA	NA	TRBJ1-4	TGTGCCAGCAGCCAAGATCTCACCAGAGGAAAACTGTTTTTT	CASSQDLTRGKLFF
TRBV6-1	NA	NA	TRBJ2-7	TGTGCCAGCAGTGATGCGGGCGGACGCTACGAGCAGTACTTC	CASSDAGGRYEQYF
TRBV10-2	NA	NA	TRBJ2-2	TGCGCCAGCAGTGAAGGCCAGGAATACACCGGGGAGCTGTTTTTT	CASSEGQEYTGELFF
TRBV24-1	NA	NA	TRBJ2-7	TGTGCCATCAGTGGTCCCCGGGACGTCTCCTACGAGCAGTACTTC	CAISGPRDVSYEQYF
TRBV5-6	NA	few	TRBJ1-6	TGTGCCAGCAAAATATCTGATTCACCCCTCCACTTT	CASKISDSPLHF
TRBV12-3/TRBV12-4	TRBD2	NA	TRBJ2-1	TGTGCCAGCAGTCTGACTAGCTGGGGGTTCATTGAGCAGTTCTTC	CASSLTSWGFIEQFF
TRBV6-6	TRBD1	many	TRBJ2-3	TGTGCCAGCAGTCCTGACAGGGCGAGCACAGATACGCAGTATTTT	CASSPDRASTDTQYF